These 23 T cell receptor beta chains were all obtained from the same sample, sequenced in a study of metastatic and nonmetastatic thyroid tumors. Through MiXCR, TCRdb re-clonotyped the PCR reads. The top ten clones hold 15% to 20% of a sample with over 15,000 clones, about an eighth of them seen once. None of the patients had undergone any treatment ahead of thyroid surgery. The sequenced sample consisted of tumor tissue. The receptor source for this set is a female donor with papillary thyroid cancer or a benign thyroid nodule (not recorded which). Some clones in this sample may be carry-over from other donors' samples.

This chain uses TRBV5-4 with TRBJ1-2; no firm D call. Per the germline V gene, CDR1 is SGHNT and CDR2 is YYREEE (reference sequence). The CDR3 is 12 amino acids. Trimming removed 4 bases from V and 7 bases from J, with 11 bases in between. The CDR3 nucleotides read TGTGCCAGCAGCGCCGGTCCCAGTGGCTACACCTTC. Protein sequence: CASSAGPSGYTF.

This clone was counted a single time. V is TRBV25-1 and J is TRBJ1-1; 7 positions match TRBD1. V lost 4 bases and J lost 3; bases outside the gene matches: 8. CDR1 is MGHDK and CDR2 is SYGVNS in the germline V gene. The CDR3 sequence is 15 residues long. The CDR3 sequence is CASSGLTGRDTEAFF. Written as DNA, the CDR3 is TGTGCCAGCAGTGGCTTGACAGGGCGAGACACTGAAGCTTTCTTT.

This rearrangement joins TRBV9 to TRBJ1-2; D is possibly TRBD1 (5 bases). The germline V gene has CDR1 SGDLS and CDR2 YYNGEE. The V end was cut by 4 bases, the J end by 0 bases, with 13 bases between. The CDR3 loop spans 15 amino acids. CDR3 nucleotides: TGTGCCAGCAGCACTCGACAGATAGCTAACTATGGCTACACCTTC. This translates into CASSTRQIANYGYTF. Looking up the rest from reference TRBV9 and TRBJ1-2 gives the full variable domain: DSGVTQTPKHLITATGQRVTLRCSPRSGDLSVYWYQQSLDQGLQFLIQYYNGEERAKGNILERFSAQQFPDLHSELNLSSLELGDSALYFCASSTRQIANYGYTFGSGTRLTVV.

Ten or more counts support this clone. The chain couples TRBV6-1 to TRBJ2-7, with 7 bases fitting TRBD2. Losses at the gene ends were 10 bases for V and 3 bases for J; bases not matched to a gene: 9. From germline, CDR1 is MNHNS and CDR2 SASEGT. The CDR3 has 13 residues. The CDR3 loop is CATSREGFYEQYF. Written as DNA, the CDR3 is TGTGCCACCTCGAGGGAGGGTTTCTACGAGCAGTACTTC.

This clone was recorded at least ten times. The V call is TRBV9, the J call TRBJ2-1; tentatively, D is TRBD2 (5 bases). With 1 base removed from V and 1 base from J, the gap between germline ends came to 9 bases. CDR3 length: 15 residues. Germline V gene sequence: CDR1 SGDLS, CDR2 YYNGEE. Here the CDR3 reads CASSVTGESYNEQFF. CDR3 sequence (DNA): TGTGCCAGCAGCGTAACCGGGGAATCCTACAATGAGCAGTTCTTC.

This clone was observed many times. The rearrangement links TRBV18 to TRBJ2-1, with 7 bases aligning to TRBD2. Germline V gives CDR1 KGHSH, CDR2 LQKENI. Germline trimming cut 3 bases from V and 1 base from J; bases unmatched to any gene: 3. The CDR3 totals 15 residues. The CDR3 nucleotides read TGTGCCAGCTCACCGACTAGCAGTTCCTACAATGAGCAGTTCTTC. It encodes CASSPTSSSYNEQFF.

This clone was counted many times. The junction differs from germline at one of its ends, possibly a read error. The chain links TRBV6-1 to TRBJ2-7, with D possibly called TRBD1 or TRBD2 (5 bases each). Germline V gene lookup returns CDR1 MNHNS and CDR2 SASEGT. This CDR3 comprises 15 residues. For the CDR3, the DNA is TGTGCCAGCAGCAGCCGGGACCGGAGCTCCCACGAACAGTACTTC. Protein sequence: CASSSRDRSSHEQYF.

The chain links TRBV12-3 or TRBV12-4 to TRBJ1-1, with D maybe TRBD1 (6 bases). Trimming took off 6 bases at V and 4 bases at J, with 15 bases between the two ends. The CDR3 is 14 residues long. CDR3 DNA: TGTGCCAGCAGGCCCTCAGGGGCCCCCACTGAAGCTTTCTTT. Translation gives CASRPSGAPTEAFF.

Ten or more counts support this clone. This chain joins TRBV4-3 and TRBJ2-5, with 12 bases fitting TRBD2. CDR1 LGHNA and CDR2 YSLEER come from the germline V gene. With 2 bases clipped from V and 5 bases from J, the junction kept 6 bases outside the gene matches. The CDR3 covers 16 residues. The CDR3 DNA reads TGCGCCAGCAGCCAAAGGACTAGCGGGGACTCCGAGACCCAGTACTTC. Translated, it gives CASSQRTSGDSETQYF.

This chain uses TRBV7-2 with TRBJ2-7, with D perhaps matching TRBD1 (5 bases). CDR1 and CDR2 from the germline V gene are SGHTA and FQGNSA. V lost 2 bases, J lost 6 bases, and 17 bases lay in between. There are 15 residues in the CDR3. The CDR3 nucleotides read TGTGCCAGCAGCTTATCCCCCGGGTCAGGGCGCGAGCAGTACTTC. Amino acids: CASSLSPGSGREQYF. Full variable domain (rest looked up from reference TRBV7-2 and TRBJ2-7): GAGVSQSPSNKVTEKGKDVELRCDPISGHTALYWYRQSLGQGLEFLIYFQGNSAPDKSGLPSDRFSAERTGGSVSTLTIQRTQQEDSAVYLCASSLSPGSGREQYFGPGTRLTVT.

This clone has ten or more counts. The chain uses TRBV3-1 and TRBJ2-2; D remains ambiguous. This CDR3 comprises 14 residues. Germline CDR1 LGHDT, CDR2 YNNKEL (reference sequence). V was clipped by 4 bases and J by 2 bases, with 8 bases between them. CDR3 amino acids: CASSPGFNTGELFF. The CDR3 nucleotides read TGTGCCAGCAGCCCGGGTTTCAACACCGGGGAGCTGTTTTTT. The full variable domain, with the rest looked up from reference TRBV3-1 and TRBJ2-2, is DTAVSQTPKYLVTQMGNDKSIKCEQNLGHDTMYWYKQDSKKFLKIMFSYNNKELIINETVPNRFSPKSPDKAHLNLHINSLELGDSAVYFCASSPGFNTGELFFGEGSRLTVL.

This clone was counted ten times or more. This chain uses TRBV6-1 with TRBJ2-5; D possibly corresponds to TRBD1 (6 bases). Germline V lookup: CDR1 MNHNS, CDR2 SASEGT. The CDR3 spans 14 residues. V was shortened by 6 bases and J by 1 base, with 12 bases between the two germline ends. The DNA for the CDR3 is TGTGCCAGCAGGGACAGTAATATCCAAGAGACCCAGTACTTC. This translates into CASRDSNIQETQYF.

This clone came up many times. The chain combines TRBV6-5 with TRBJ1-4, with 7 bases matching TRBD1. CDR1 is MNHEY and CDR2 is SVGAGI in the germline V gene. The CDR3 extends over 14 amino acids. V was clipped by 4 bases and J by 7 bases; unmatched bases: 6. The CDR3 here is CASSSSRQGEKLFF. In nucleotides, the CDR3 is TGTGCCAGCAGTTCCTCACGACAGGGTGAAAAACTGTTTTTT.

This clone was counted at least ten times. The chain uses TRBV5-6 and TRBJ2-5, with D perhaps being TRBD1 or TRBD2 (5 bases each). CDR3 length: 13 amino acids. V was trimmed by 5 bases and J by 2 bases, leaving 10 bases between them. From germline, CDR1 is SGHDT and CDR2 YYEEEE. This CDR3 is CASSWDLQETQYF. CDR3 nucleotides: TGTGCCAGCAGTTGGGACCTTCAAGAGACCCAGTACTTC. Variable domain in full (rest from reference TRBV5-6 and TRBJ2-5): DAGVTQSPTHLIKTRGQQVTLRCSPKSGHDTVSWYQQALGQGPQFIFQYYEEEERQRGNFPDRFSGHQFPNYSSELNVNALLLGDSALYLCASSWDLQETQYFGPGTRLLVL.

This clone was found a few times. The chain employs TRBV6-1 and TRBJ2-7, with D maybe TRBD1 (6 bases). In germline, CDR1 is MNHNS, CDR2 SASEGT. CDR3 length: 12 amino acids. Trimming left V 6 bases short and J 4 bases short, with 10 bases between. The CDR3 region has the DNA TGTGCCAGCAGGAAGGACAGTTACGAGCAGTACTTC. This gives the protein CASRKDSYEQYF.

This clone was recorded many times. The chain couples TRBV24-1 to TRBJ1-2; possible D gene TRBD1, 6 bases. Germline V gene lookup returns CDR1 KGHDR and CDR2 SFDVKD. The CDR3 length is 14 residues. V lost 4 bases and J lost 4, with 12 bases in between. For the CDR3, the DNA is TGTGCCACCAGTGACGCCACAGGGTCCTATGGCTACACCTTC. Its translation: CATSDATGSYGYTF.

This clone has ten or more counts. CDR3 nucleotide sequence: TGTGCCAGCAGTTACTCAAAGGGATTGACTCAGCCCCAGCATTTT. Protein sequence: CASSYSKGLTQPQHF. The V and J genes are TRBV6-5 and TRBJ1-5; D gene unclear. There are 15 residues in the CDR3. Trimming shortened V by 0 bases and J by 6 bases, and 12 bases separated the two germline ends. Per germline, CDR1 MNHEY and CDR2 SVGAGI.

This clone has ten or more counts. This rearrangement joins TRBV2 to TRBJ2-2; a weak D match, TRBD2 (6 bases). The CDR3 is made up of 15 amino acids. Looked up from germline, CDR1 is SNHLY and CDR2 is FYNNEI. Trimming removed 6 bases from V and 4 bases from J, with 15 bases in between. For the CDR3, the DNA is TGTGCCAGCAGGGGGGGTAGGGTTGGCACCGGGGAGCTGTTTTTT. It yields the protein CASRGGRVGTGELFF.

This clone was detected many times. The chain joins TRBV30 to TRBJ1-2; TRBD1 is a possible D gene (6 bases). Trimming removed 0 bases from V and 2 bases from J, with 22 bases in between. CDR1 is GTSNPN and CDR2 is SVGIG in the germline V gene (reference sequence). There are 18 residues in the CDR3. The CDR3 DNA reads TGTGCCTGGAGTGTATGGGGAGGGGGGGCCCGGGTGAACTATGGCTACACCTTC. Its protein product is CAWSVWGGGARVNYGYTF.

This clone was observed a few times. Given a much more abundant clone one base away, this may be a read error. This chain links TRBV29-1 with TRBJ1-3, with TRBD1 matching over 7 bases. The ends lost 7 bases at V and 0 bases at J; junction bases unmatched: 6. The CDR3 consists of 14 residues. Germline V lookup: CDR1 SQVTM, CDR2 ANQGSEA. CDR3 nucleotide sequence: TGCAGCGCGGGACAGTCAAACTCTGGAAACACCATATATTTT. Encoded protein: CSAGQSNSGNTIYF.

Ten or more counts support this clone. V gene TRBV10-1 combines with J gene TRBJ2-2; D remains unclear. From germline, CDR1 is WNHNN and CDR2 SYGVQD (reference sequence). The CDR3 extends over 13 amino acids. Deletions cut 6 bases from V and 5 bases from J, with 10 bases between. The CDR3: CASSPVGTGELFF. The CDR3 nucleotides read TGCGCCAGCAGCCCTGTGGGTACCGGGGAGCTGTTTTTT.

The V call is TRBV5-1, the J call TRBJ2-1; 7 positions match TRBD2. This CDR3 contains 17 residues. Trimming took 1 base from V and 5 from J; bases not matched to a gene: 12. Germline loops: CDR1 SGHRS, CDR2 YFSETQ. In DNA, the CDR3 is TGCGCCAGCAGCTTGCAGCCTAGCGGTCAGCCCCACAATGAGCAGTTCTTC. It yields the protein CASSLQPSGQPHNEQFF.

This clone was counted only a few times. This may arise from a read error, as a much more abundant clone is one base away. This sample also contains other DNA sequences that code for the same CDR3. The rearrangement uses TRBV9 and TRBJ2-5; perhaps D is TRBD1 or TRBD2 (5 bases each). The CDR3 length is 13 residues. Germline V gives CDR1 SGDLS, CDR2 YYNGEE. The CDR3 coding sequence is TGCGCCAGCAGCGTAGCCGGGGCAGAGACCCAGTACTTC. It encodes CASSVAGAETQYF.